This T cell receptor (beta chain) is from a study of T-cell memory formation after mild COVID-19. The overall study: Clustering of TCRs was largely donor specific. General study results and limits: A subset of responding clones appeared in pre-infection memory, suggesting cross-reactive memory joined. Clones from the second wave (peaking day 37) had unconfirmed SARS-CoV-2 specificity.

TCRdb reprocessed the 5' RACE reads via MiXCR and lists one record per CDR3 protein. The table includes about 360,000 distinct CDR3 sequences, roughly an eighth detected once. CDR1 is MNHEY, CDR2 SVGAGI, per germline. Trimming removed 7 bases at V and 6 bases at J, with 13 bases between. This CDR3 contains 14 residues. This clonotype was observed a handful of times. No antigen is known for it. Sequenced material: PBMCs or a T cell subset sorted from them (not recorded which). The chain links TRBV6-5 to TRBJ1-6; the D gene is possibly TRBD1 (6 bases). The receptor comes from a man aged 18-30 years who had mild COVID-19 (a few samples of this study predate the infection). Cell type and time point are not known. In nucleotides, the CDR3 is TGTGCCAGCACCCCACAGGGAGGTAATTCACCCCTCCACTTT. It is translated as CASTPQGGNSPLHF.